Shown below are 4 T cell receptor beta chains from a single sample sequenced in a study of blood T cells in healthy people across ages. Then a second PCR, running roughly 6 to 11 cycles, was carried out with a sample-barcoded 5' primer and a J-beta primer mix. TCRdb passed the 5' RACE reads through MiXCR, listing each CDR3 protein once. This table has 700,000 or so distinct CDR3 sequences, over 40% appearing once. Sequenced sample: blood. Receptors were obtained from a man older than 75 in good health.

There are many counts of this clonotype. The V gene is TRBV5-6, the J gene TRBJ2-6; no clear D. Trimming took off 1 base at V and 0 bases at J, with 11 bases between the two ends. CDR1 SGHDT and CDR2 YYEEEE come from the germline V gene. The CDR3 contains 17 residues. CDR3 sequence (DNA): TGTGCCAGCAGCTTGTACACAGACGTCTCTGGGGCCAACGTCCTGACTTTC. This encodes CASSLYTDVSGANVLTF.

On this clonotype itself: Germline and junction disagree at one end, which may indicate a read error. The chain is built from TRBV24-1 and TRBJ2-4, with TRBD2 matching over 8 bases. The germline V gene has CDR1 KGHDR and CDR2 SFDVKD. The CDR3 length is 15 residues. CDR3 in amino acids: CATGSSGSSKNSQYF. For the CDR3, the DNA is TGTGCCACCGGTTCCAGCGGGAGTTCCAAAAACAGTCAGTACTTC.

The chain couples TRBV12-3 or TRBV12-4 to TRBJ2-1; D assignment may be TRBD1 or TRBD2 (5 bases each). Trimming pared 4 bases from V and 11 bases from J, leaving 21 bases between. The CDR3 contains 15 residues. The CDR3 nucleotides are TGTGCCAGCAGTTCCCGGGACGCCGGTCGGGGTAAGCAGTTCTTC. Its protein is CASSSRDAGRGKQFF.

As DNA, the CDR3 is TGCAGCGGGGGACAGGGAGAGACCCAGTACTTC. Residues: CSGGQGETQYF. V gene TRBV20-1 combines with J gene TRBJ2-5; 9 bases agree with TRBD1. The germline V gene encodes CDR1 DFQATT and CDR2 SNEGSKA (reference sequence). This CDR3 has 11 amino acids.